These 12 T cell receptor beta chains originate from one sample sequenced in a study of T cell responses to AZD1222 COVID-19 vaccine. Using immunoSEQ multiplex PCR, the repertoire was profiled, and TCRdb retains in-frame clones only, with some absent. The sample consists of about 69,000 clones, over 65% of them appearing once. Sample: peripheral blood, taken 28 days after the second AZD1222 dose. The source is an adult who received the AZD1222 COVID-19 vaccine.

The genes are TRBV6-5 and TRBJ2-1; the match to TRBD2 covers 13 bases. Germline V gene sequence: CDR1 MNHEY, CDR2 SVGAGI. This CDR3 is built from 16 residues. J lost 9 bases, V lost 1 base, and 6 bases had no gene match. CDR3 sequence reads: CASSYFGTSGKSEQFF. CDR3 bases: TGTGCCAGCAGTTACTTCGGGACTAGCGGGAAGAGTGAGCAGTTCTTC.

This clone appeared a single time. This chain's CDR3 is CASSPRTGKGYGYTF. The CDR3 DNA is TGTGCCAGCAGCCCTCGGACAGGGAAAGGCTATGGCTACACCTTC. The gene calls are TRBV9 and TRBJ1-2, with 8 bases aligning to TRBD1. The length of the CDR3 is 15 residues. The junction had 9 bases not matched to a gene; V was cut back by 4 bases and J by 4 bases. Germline CDR1 is SGDLS and CDR2 is YYNGEE.

The chain employs TRBV7-2 and TRBJ1-1; a possible D gene is TRBD1 (5 bases). Deletions cut 4 bases from V and 0 bases from J, with 9 bases between. Germline V gene data show CDR1 as SGHTA and CDR2 as FQGNSA. This CDR3 spans 14 amino acids. In DNA form, the CDR3 reads TGTGCCAGCAGCTCCAGACAGTTGAACACTGAAGCTTTCTTT. The encoded protein is CASSSRQLNTEAFF.

The chain carries TRBV5-1 and TRBJ1-2; 8 nucleotides agree with TRBD1. CDR1 and CDR2 (germline): SGHRS, YFSETQ. J lost 8 bases, V lost 4 bases, and 7 bases had no gene match. This CDR3 has 13 amino acids. The CDR3 is CASSRGQAVGYTF. The CDR3 bases are TGCGCCAGCAGCAGGGGACAGGCGGTGGGCTACACCTTC. Combining the CDR3 with reference TRBV5-1 and TRBJ1-2 gives the whole variable domain KAGVTQTPRYLIKTRGQQVTLSCSPISGHRSVSWYQQTPGQGLQFLFEYFSETQRNKGNFPGRFSGRQFSNSRSEMNVSTLELGDSALYLCASSRGQAVGYTFGSGTRLTVV.

This chain uses TRBV9 with TRBJ2-2, with D possibly being TRBD1 (5 bases). Germline CDR1 SGDLS, CDR2 YYNGEE. The ends were cut back, 0 bases at V and 6 bases at J, with 9 bases in the middle. CDR3 length equals 14 residues. The CDR3 sequence: CASSVDRPPGELFF. CDR3 DNA: TGTGCCAGCAGCGTAGACAGGCCCCCCGGGGAGCTGTTTTTT.

The rearrangement uses TRBV28 and TRBJ1-1; possible D gene TRBD1, 5 bases. The CDR3 extends over 16 amino acids. Germline CDR1 MDHEN, CDR2 SYDVKM. Trimming stripped 3 bases from V and 0 bases from J, with 14 bases between. CDR3 region: CASSLTDLLMNTEAFF. The CDR3 nucleotides read TGTGCCAGCAGTTTGACAGATCTCCTAATGAACACTGAAGCTTTCTTT. The variable domain in full, with the rest retrieved from reference TRBV28 and TRBJ1-1, is DVKVTQSSRYLVKRTGEKVFLECVQDMDHENMFWYRQDPGLGLRLIYFSYDVKMKEKGDIPEGYSVSREKKERFSLILESASTNQTSMYLCASSLTDLLMNTEAFFGQGTRLTVV.

Here the CDR3 reads CASSLSFGGVETQYF. The CDR3 DNA reads TGTGCCAGCAGCTTATCTTTCGGGGGGGTGGAGACCCAGTACTTC. This chain joins TRBV11-2 and TRBJ2-5, with 8 bases lining up with TRBD2. Germline CDR1 SGHAT, CDR2 FQNNGV. The CDR3 has 15 residues. Trimming took 2 bases from V and 5 from J; bases not matched to a gene: 7.

The chain links TRBV11-2 to TRBJ2-5; 12 nucleotides match TRBD2. Germline CDR1 SGHAT, CDR2 FQNNGV. The V and J ends lost 5 bases and 0 bases, in that order; junction bases with no gene match: 4. CDR3 size: 16 residues. In nucleotides, the CDR3 is TGTGCCAGCAGCACTGGGACTAGCGGGTACCAAGAGACCCAGTACTTC. This codes for CASSTGTSGYQETQYF.

The chain employs TRBV12-3 or TRBV12-4 and TRBJ1-6; D is uncertain. Trimming pared 6 bases from V and 12 bases from J, leaving 9 bases between. The CDR3 totals 11 residues. The CDR3 loop is CASSLGGPLHF. CDR3 bases: TGTGCCAGCAGCCTAGGTGGACCCCTCCACTTT.

The chain combines TRBV27 with TRBJ1-1; D is perhaps TRBD1 (5 bases). The V end was cut by 5 bases, the J end by 0 bases, with 13 bases between. Germline V gene sequence: CDR1 MNHEY, CDR2 SMNVEV (reference sequence). CDR3 length: 15 amino acids. The CDR3 DNA reads as TGTGCCAGCAGTCCAACACGACAGATGAACACTGAAGCTTTCTTT. Protein: CASSPTRQMNTEAFF.

The V and J genes are TRBV12-3 or TRBV12-4 and TRBJ1-2; D uncertain. V was trimmed by 8 bases and J by 4 bases, leaving 14 bases between them. CDR3 length: 13 amino acids. The chain's CDR3 is CASSSRSSYGYTF. DNA of the CDR3: TGTGCCAGCTCTAGCAGATCTTCCTATGGCTACACCTTC.

J is TRBJ2-3 and V is TRBV11-3; tentative D call: TRBD1 (6 bases). The CDR3 sequence is 13 residues long. Germline V CDR1 and CDR2: SGHNT, YENEEA. Trimming shortened V by 5 bases and J by 4 bases, and 10 bases separated the two germline ends. The CDR3 sequence is CASSLWTADTQYF. The CDR3 DNA is TGTGCCAGCAGCCTTTGGACAGCAGATACGCAGTATTTT.